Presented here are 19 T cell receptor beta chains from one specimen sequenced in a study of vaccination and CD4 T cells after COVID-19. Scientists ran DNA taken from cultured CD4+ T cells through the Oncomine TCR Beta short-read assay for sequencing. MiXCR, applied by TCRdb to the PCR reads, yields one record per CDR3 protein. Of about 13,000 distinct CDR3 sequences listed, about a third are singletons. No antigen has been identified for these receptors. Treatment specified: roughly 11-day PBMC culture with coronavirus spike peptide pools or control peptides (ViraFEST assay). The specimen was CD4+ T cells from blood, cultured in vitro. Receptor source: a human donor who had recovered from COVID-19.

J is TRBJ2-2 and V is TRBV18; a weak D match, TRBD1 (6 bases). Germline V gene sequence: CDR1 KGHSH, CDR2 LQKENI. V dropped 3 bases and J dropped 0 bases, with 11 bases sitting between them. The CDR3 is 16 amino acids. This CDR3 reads CASSPGHPANTGELFF. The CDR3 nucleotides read TGTGCCAGCTCACCGGGACACCCGGCGAACACCGGGGAGCTGTTTTTT. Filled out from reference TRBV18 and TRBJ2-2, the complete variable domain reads NAGVMQNPRHLVRRRGQEARLRCSPMKGHSHVYWYRQLPEEGLKFMVYLQKENIIDESGMPKERFSAEFPKEGPSILRIQQVVRGDSAAYFCASSPGHPANTGELFFGEGSRLTVL.

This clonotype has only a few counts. The CDR3 reads CASSVQGAPDTQYF. CDR3 nucleotide sequence: TGCGCCAGCAGTGTTCAGGGGGCGCCGGATACGCAGTATTTT. This chain joins TRBV10-1 and TRBJ2-3; TRBD1 matches 8 bases. The CDR3 sequence is 14 residues long. V lost 4 bases, J lost 6 bases, and 6 bases stayed unmatched. The V gene's germline CDR1 is WNHNN and CDR2 SYGVQD (reference sequence).

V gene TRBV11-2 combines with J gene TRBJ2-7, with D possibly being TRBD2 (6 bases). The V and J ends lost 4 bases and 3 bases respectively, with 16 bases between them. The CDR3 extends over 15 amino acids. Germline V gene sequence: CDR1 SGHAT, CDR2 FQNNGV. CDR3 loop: CASSSTRERHYEQYF. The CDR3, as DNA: TGTGCCAGCAGCTCCACCCGGGAGCGACACTACGAGCAGTACTTC.

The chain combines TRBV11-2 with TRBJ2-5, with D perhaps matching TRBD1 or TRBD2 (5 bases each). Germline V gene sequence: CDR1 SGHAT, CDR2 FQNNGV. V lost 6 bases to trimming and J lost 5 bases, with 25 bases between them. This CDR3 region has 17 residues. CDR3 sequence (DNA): TGTGCCAGCAGTGATAACGGGGCCGGGGCCCCCGGGGAGACCCAGTACTTC. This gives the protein CASSDNGAGAPGETQYF.

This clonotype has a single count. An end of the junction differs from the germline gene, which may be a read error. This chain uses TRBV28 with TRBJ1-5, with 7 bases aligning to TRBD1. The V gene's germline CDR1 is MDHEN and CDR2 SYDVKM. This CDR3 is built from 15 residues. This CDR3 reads CVSSLGQANWQPQHF. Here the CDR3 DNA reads TGTGTCAGCAGTTTAGGACAGGCTAATTGGCAGCCCCAGCATTTT.

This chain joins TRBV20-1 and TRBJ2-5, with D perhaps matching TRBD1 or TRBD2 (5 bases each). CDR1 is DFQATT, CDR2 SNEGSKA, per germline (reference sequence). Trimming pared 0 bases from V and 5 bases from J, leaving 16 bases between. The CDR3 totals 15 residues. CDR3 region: CSARELGRMRETQYF. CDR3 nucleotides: TGCAGTGCTAGAGAGCTGGGACGAATGAGGGAGACCCAGTACTTC.

CDR3 amino acids: CASPSDSNQPQHF. The CDR3 DNA sequence: TGTGCCAGCCCATCCGACAGTAATCAGCCCCAGCATTTT. This chain links TRBV18 with TRBJ1-5, with a tentative D call TRBD1 (5 bases). In germline, CDR1 is KGHSH, CDR2 LQKENI. This CDR3 has 13 amino acids. Trimming removed 8 bases from V and 4 bases from J, with 12 bases in between.

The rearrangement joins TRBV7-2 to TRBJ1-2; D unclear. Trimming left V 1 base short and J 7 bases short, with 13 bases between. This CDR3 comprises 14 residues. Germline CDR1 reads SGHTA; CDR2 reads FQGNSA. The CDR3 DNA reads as TGTGCCAGCAGCTTAGTTTCCCAGTTACCTGGCTACACCTTC. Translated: CASSLVSQLPGYTF.

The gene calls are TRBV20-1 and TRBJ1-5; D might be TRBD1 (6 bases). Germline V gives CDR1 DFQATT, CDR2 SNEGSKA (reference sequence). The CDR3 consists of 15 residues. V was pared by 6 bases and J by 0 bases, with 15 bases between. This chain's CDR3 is CSAREGGLSNQPQHF. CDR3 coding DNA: TGCAGTGCCCGAGAGGGGGGCCTTAGCAATCAGCCCCAGCATTTT.

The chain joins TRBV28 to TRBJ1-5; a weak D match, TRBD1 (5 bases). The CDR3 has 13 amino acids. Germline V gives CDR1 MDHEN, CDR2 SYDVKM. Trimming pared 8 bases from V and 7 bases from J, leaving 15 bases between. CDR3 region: CASLTRGSQPQHF. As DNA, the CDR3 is TGTGCCAGCCTTACGAGGGGATCCCAGCCCCAGCATTTT.

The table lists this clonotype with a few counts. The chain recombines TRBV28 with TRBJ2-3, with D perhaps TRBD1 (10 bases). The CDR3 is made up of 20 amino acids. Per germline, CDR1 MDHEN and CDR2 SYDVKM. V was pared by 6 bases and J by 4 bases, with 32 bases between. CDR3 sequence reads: CASRQPPPGQGTSRADTQYF. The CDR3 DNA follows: TGTGCCAGCAGGCAACCACCGCCGGGACAGGGGACTAGCAGGGCAGATACGCAGTATTTT. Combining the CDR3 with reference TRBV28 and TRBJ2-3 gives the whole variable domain DVKVTQSSRYLVKRTGEKVFLECVQDMDHENMFWYRQDPGLGLRLIYFSYDVKMKEKGDIPEGYSVSREKKERFSLILESASTNQTSMYLCASRQPPPGQGTSRADTQYFGPGTRLTVL.

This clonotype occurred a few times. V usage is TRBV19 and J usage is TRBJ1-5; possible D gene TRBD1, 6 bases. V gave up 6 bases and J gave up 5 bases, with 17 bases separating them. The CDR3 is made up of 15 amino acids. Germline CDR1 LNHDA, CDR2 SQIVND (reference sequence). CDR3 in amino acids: CASRSDRLFYQPQHF. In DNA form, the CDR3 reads TGTGCCAGTAGGTCGGACAGATTATTTTATCAGCCCCAGCATTTT.

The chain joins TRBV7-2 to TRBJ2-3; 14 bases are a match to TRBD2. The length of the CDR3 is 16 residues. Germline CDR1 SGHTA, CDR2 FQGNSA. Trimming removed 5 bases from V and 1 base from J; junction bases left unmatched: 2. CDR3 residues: CASSTGLAGGTDTQYF. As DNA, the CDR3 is TGTGCCAGCAGCACGGGACTAGCGGGGGGCACAGATACGCAGTATTTT.

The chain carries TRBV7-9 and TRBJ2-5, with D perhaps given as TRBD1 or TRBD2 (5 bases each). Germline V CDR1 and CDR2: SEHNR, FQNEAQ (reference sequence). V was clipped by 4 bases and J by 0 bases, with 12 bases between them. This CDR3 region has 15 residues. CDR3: CASSSRDGHQETQYF. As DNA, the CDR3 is TGTGCCAGCAGCTCCCGGGACGGTCACCAAGAGACCCAGTACTTC.

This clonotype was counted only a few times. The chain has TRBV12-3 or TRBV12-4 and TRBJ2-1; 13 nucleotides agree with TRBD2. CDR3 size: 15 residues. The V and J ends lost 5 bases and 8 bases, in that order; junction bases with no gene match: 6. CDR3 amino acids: CASSRRTSGSDEQFF. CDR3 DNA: TGTGCCAGCAGTCGAAGGACTAGCGGGAGCGATGAGCAGTTCTTC.

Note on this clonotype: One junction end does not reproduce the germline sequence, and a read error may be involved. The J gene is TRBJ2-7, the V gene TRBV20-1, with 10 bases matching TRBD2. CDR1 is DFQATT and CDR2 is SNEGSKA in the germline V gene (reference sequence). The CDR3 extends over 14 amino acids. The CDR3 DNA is TGCAGTCCTAGGGTAGCGGGAGGCTCCTACGAGCAGTACTTC. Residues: CSPRVAGGSYEQYF.

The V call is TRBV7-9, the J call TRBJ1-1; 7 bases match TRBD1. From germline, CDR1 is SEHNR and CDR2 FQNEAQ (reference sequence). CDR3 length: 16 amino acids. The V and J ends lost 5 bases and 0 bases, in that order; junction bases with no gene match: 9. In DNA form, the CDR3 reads TGTGCCAGCAGCCACAGGGGACGGGGGGTGAACACTGAAGCTTTCTTT. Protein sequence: CASSHRGRGVNTEAFF. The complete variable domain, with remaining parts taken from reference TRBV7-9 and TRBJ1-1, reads DTGVSQNPRHKITKRGQNVTFRCDPISEHNRLYWYRQTLGQGPEFLTYFQNEAQLEKSRLLSDRFSAERPKGSFSTLEIQRTEQGDSAMYLCASSHRGRGVNTEAFFGQGTRLTVV.

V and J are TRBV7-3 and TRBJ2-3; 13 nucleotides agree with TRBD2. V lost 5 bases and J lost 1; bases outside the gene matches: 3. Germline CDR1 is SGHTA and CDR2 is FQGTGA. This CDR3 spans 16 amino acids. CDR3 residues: CASSRLAGGGTDTQYF. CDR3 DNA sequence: TGTGCCAGCAGCCGACTAGCGGGAGGTGGCACAGATACGCAGTATTTT.

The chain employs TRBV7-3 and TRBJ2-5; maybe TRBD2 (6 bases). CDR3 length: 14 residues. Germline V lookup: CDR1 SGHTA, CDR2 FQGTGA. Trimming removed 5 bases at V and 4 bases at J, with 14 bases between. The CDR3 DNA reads TGTGCCAGCAGCCCCGGGACTGGGGGAGAGACCCAGTACTTC. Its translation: CASSPGTGGETQYF.